Listed below are T cell receptor beta chains from one sample, sequenced in a study of blood T cell repertoires in COVID-19. Assay: immunoSEQ multiplex PCR; the TCRdb copy retains only in-frame clones and omits some. Of 90,000 to 120,000 clones listed, roughly 82% are singletons. The sequenced material came from peripheral blood. Receptors were obtained from a man between 60 and 75 years old with acute or convalescent COVID-19. CDR3s include the opening cysteine and the closing phenylalanine or tryptophan. Each record gives: CDR3 length, D gene, V gene, J gene, clone size, CDR3 DNA, CDR3 protein. D genes are given only for firm matches. A row's size may be missing; if present it is once, few, many or a size class.

13	.	TRBV5-1	TRBJ1-1	many	TGCGCCAGCAGCTCAGAACCCCACACTGAAGCTTTCTTT	CASSSEPHTEAFF
15	TRBD1	TRBV4-1	TRBJ2-3	.	TGCGCCAGCAGCCAACTAGGGGGCCAGCGAGATACGCAGTATTTT	CASSQLGGQRDTQYF
14	.	TRBV5-1	TRBJ1-5	.	TGCGCCAGCAGCCTTCAGGGTGGCAATCAGCCCCAGCATTTT	CASSLQGGNQPQHF
14	.	TRBV11-2	TRBJ1-1	.	TGTGCCAGCAGCTCCCAGCAGGGTTACACTGAAGCTTTCTTT	CASSSQQGYTEAFF
15	.	TRBV5-1	TRBJ1-4	.	TGCGCCAGCAGCTTGGGGCAGGCAACTAATGAAAAACTGTTTTTT	CASSLGQATNEKLFF
13	.	TRBV2	TRBJ1-5	few	TGTGCCAGCAGTGAAGAGGGGTATCAGCCCCAGCATTTT	CASSEEGYQPQHF
15	.	TRBV27	TRBJ1-5	once	TGTGCCAGCAGTTTATGGTACACTAGCAATCAGCCCCAGCATTTT	CASSLWYTSNQPQHF
13	.	TRBV28	TRBJ2-7	.	TGTGCCAGCAGTTTGAACAGGGACTACGAGCAGTACTTC	CASSLNRDYEQYF
14	.	TRBV7-9	TRBJ2-1	.	TGTGCCAGCAGCTTAAATGTGGGCACGGATGAGCAGTTCTTC	CASSLNVGTDEQFF
13	.	TRBV3-1/TRBV3-2	TRBJ2-7	once	TGTGCCAGCAGCCAGCGGGGTGCGGAGGAGCAGTACTTC	CASSQRGAEEQYF
17	TRBD1	TRBV5-4	TRBJ2-7	few	TGTGCCAGCAGCTTGGTTCGGGACAGGATAAATATTTACGAGCAGTACTTC	CASSLVRDRINIYEQYF
15	.	TRBV28	TRBJ2-7	.	TGTGCCAGCAGTTTTAAACCCCCCCGCGACTACGAGCAGTACTTC	CASSFKPPRDYEQYF
13	.	TRBV10-3	TRBJ1-2	.	TGTGCCAGCAGTGGACAGCAAAACTATGGCTACACCTTC	CASSGQQNYGYTF
15	TRBD1	TRBV3-1/TRBV3-2	TRBJ1-2	.	TGTGCCAGCAGCCTCCGGGACAGGGACCACTATGGCTACACCTTC	CASSLRDRDHYGYTF
18	.	TRBV21-1	TRBJ1-6	few	TGTGCCAGCAGCACTCCACAGGGATCGAGCTCCTATAATTCACCCCTCCACTTT	CASSTPQGSSSYNSPLHF
14	.	TRBV7-2	TRBJ2-5	.	TGTGCCAGCAGCTTAGGCAGGGTAACGGAGACCCAGTACTTC	CASSLGRVTETQYF
14	.	TRBV7-8	TRBJ1-5	.	TGTGCCAGCAGCTGGAGGGATCGAGATCAGCCCCAGCATTTT	CASSWRDRDQPQHF
15	.	TRBV5-4	TRBJ2-1	.	TGTGCCAGCAGCCCAGGACAGTTACCGTACAATGAGCAGTTCTTC	CASSPGQLPYNEQFF
16	TRBD1	TRBV18	TRBJ2-5	once	TGTGCCAGCTCACCTCGATCCGGGACAGGGTTAGAGACCCAGTACTTC	CASSPRSGTGLETQYF
16	TRBD2	TRBV4-3	TRBJ2-3	.	TGCGCCAGCAGCCAAGAAGAGCGGGGGCTTTCAGATACGCAGTATTTT	CASSQEERGLSDTQYF
11	.	TRBV6-5	TRBJ1-2	once	TGTGCCAGCAGGAGGGTCGGAGGCTACACCTTC	CASRRVGGYTF
14	TRBD2	TRBV27	TRBJ2-7	.	TGTGCCAGCAGTTTATCATCGGGGGGAGACGAGCAGTACTTC	CASSLSSGGDEQYF
18	TRBD1	TRBV19	TRBJ2-2	once	TGTGCCAGTAGACTCAGGGGGCATACTAAAGCGAACACCGGGGAGCTGTTTTTT	CASRLRGHTKANTGELFF
17	TRBD1	TRBV4-1	TRBJ1-6	.	TGCGCCAGCAGCCATGCGGACAGGGCCTCCTATAATTCACCCCTCCACTTT	CASSHADRASYNSPLHF
15	.	TRBV3-1/TRBV3-2	TRBJ1-6	.	TGTGCCAGCAGCCAAGGCAGCTCCTATAATTCACCCCTCCACTTT	CASSQGSSYNSPLHF
14	TRBD1	TRBV19	TRBJ2-3	few	TGTGCCAGTCAAATGACAGGGGGCGCAGATACGCAGTATTTT	CASQMTGGADTQYF
14	.	TRBV5-6	TRBJ1-1	few	TGTGCCAGCAGCTGGGAGACAACCAACACTGAAGCTTTCTTT	CASSWETTNTEAFF
16	.	TRBV10-3	TRBJ1-6	few	TGTGCCATCTCCTCCGGAGGGGAGGAGATAAATTCACCCCTCCACTTT	CAISSGGEEINSPLHF
12	.	TRBV10-3	TRBJ2-7	few	TGTGCCATCAGTGGAAGCGAATACGAGCAGTACTTC	CAISGSEYEQYF
12	TRBD1	TRBV5-4	TRBJ1-1	.	TGTGCCAGCAGCTTGGTGACAGGGGAAGCTTTCTTT	CASSLVTGEAFF
12	TRBD1	TRBV5-4	TRBJ1-2	.	TGTGCCAGCAGCGGACAGGGGACGGGCTACACCTTC	CASSGQGTGYTF
16	TRBD2	TRBV19	TRBJ2-7	.	TGTGCCAGTAGTACCCCTGGGACTAGCGGGGGCTACGAGCAGTACTTC	CASSTPGTSGGYEQYF
13	.	TRBV5-1	TRBJ2-3	.	TGCGCCAGCAGCTTGGGGCAGGGAGGAACGCAGTATTTT	CASSLGQGGTQYF
17	TRBD2	TRBV7-9	TRBJ2-3	once	TGTGCCAGCAGCTTAACGGCTCGCGGGAGAGGAGCAGATACGCAGTATTTT	CASSLTARGRGADTQYF
15	TRBD2	TRBV13	TRBJ2-3	.	TGTGCCAGCAGTTCAAGCGGGGGGCACAGAGGTACGCAGTATTTT	CASSSSGGHRGTQYF
14	.	TRBV3-1/TRBV3-2	TRBJ1-5	.	TGTGCCAGCAGCCATCTAGGTGGCAATCAGCCCCAGCATTTT	CASSHLGGNQPQHF
15	TRBD1	TRBV4-2	TRBJ1-5	.	TGTGCCAGCAGTCTTGACAGGGGTAGCAATCAGCCCCAGCATTTT	CASSLDRGSNQPQHF
18	TRBD2	TRBV7-2	TRBJ2-3	.	TGTGCCAGCAGCCACGGGACTAGCGGGAGTTGGGGCACAGATACGCAGTATTTT	CASSHGTSGSWGTDTQYF
13	TRBD1	TRBV11-3	TRBJ2-5	.	TGTGCCAGCAGCCAGGGACAGGGGACGACCCAGTACTTC	CASSQGQGTTQYF
15	.	TRBV6-4	TRBJ1-5	once	TGTGCCAGCAGCCGGGAGGCCTATAGCAATCAGCCCCAGCATTTT	CASSREAYSNQPQHF
14	.	TRBV9	TRBJ1-5	.	TGTGCCAGCAGCGTGGGGGGAGGGAATCAGCCCCAGCATTTT	CASSVGGGNQPQHF